The 20 T cell receptor beta chains below were found in one sample sequenced in a study of T cells in Graves' hyperthyroidism and ophthalmopathy. Using RNA transcripts as the source, TCR beta CDR3 regions were amplified. The TCR CDR3 first-round RT-PCR relied on the HTBI primer set. TCRdb fed the multiplex PCR reads into MiXCR, producing one record per CDR3 protein. This table has fewer than 750,000 distinct CDR3 sequences, approximately 15% appearing once. The source material was blood. Receptors were obtained from a woman between 50 and 59 years old with Graves' ophthalmopathy.

The chain couples TRBV19 to TRBJ2-1; TRBD2 aligns across 11 bases. CDR1 and CDR2 (germline): LNHDA, SQIVND (reference sequence). CDR3 length: 15 residues. V gave up 4 bases and J gave up 7 bases; unmatched junction bases: 6. For the CDR3, the DNA is TGTGCCAGTAGTACCTACGCTAGCGGGGGGAATGAGCAGTTCTTC. As protein: CASSTYASGGNEQFF.

This clonotype has ten or more counts. The chain uses TRBV28 and TRBJ1-6; no reliable D call. From germline, CDR1 is MDHEN and CDR2 SYDVKM. The CDR3 is made up of 13 amino acids. Trimming removed 2 bases from V and 8 bases from J, with 7 bases in between. The CDR3 here is CASSLHSDSPLHF. The CDR3 region has the DNA TGTGCCAGCAGTTTACACAGTGATTCACCCCTCCACTTT.

A word on this clonotype: A much larger clone differs by one base, so this may be a read error. The genes are TRBV12-3 or TRBV12-4 and TRBJ2-3, with 8 positions matching TRBD2. V dropped 10 bases and J dropped 4; count of bases not matched to a gene: 13. The CDR3 is made up of 15 amino acids. CDR3 DNA sequence: TGTGCCATCCTCCGACTAGCGAGAGAGCCAGATACGCAGTATTTT. Amino acid sequence: CAILRLAREPDTQYF.

With respect to this clonotype: Just one base apart from a much larger clone, this may be a read error. The chain is built from TRBV20-1 and TRBJ2-7; D perhaps matches TRBD1 (6 bases). Trimming took off 6 bases at V and 5 bases at J, with 20 bases between the two ends. Germline V lookup: CDR1 DFQATT, CDR2 SNEGSKA (reference sequence). CDR3 length: 14 amino acids. The CDR3 here is CSALLWDMANEQYF. The CDR3 DNA follows: TGCAGTGCCCTCCTATGGGACATGGCTAACGAGCAGTACTTC.

The V call is TRBV10-3, the J call TRBJ2-2; TRBD1 matches 10 bases. The germline V gene has CDR1 ENHRY and CDR2 SYGVKD. The V gene end was trimmed by 9 bases and the J gene end by 6 bases; junction bases not matched to a gene: 7. The CDR3 is 14 amino acids. The CDR3 bases are TGTGCCATTGGGACAGGGGTACGAGCCGGGGAGCTGTTTTTT. This codes for CAIGTGVRAGELFF.

This clonotype has a count of ten or more. The CDR3 region has the DNA TGTGCCAGCAGCTCCCGACCCTCCTACGAGCAGTACTTC. Amino acids: CASSSRPSYEQYF. The chain is built from TRBV7-2 and TRBJ2-7; D not resolved. Per germline, CDR1 SGHTA and CDR2 FQGNSA. Trimming took 4 bases from V and 0 from J, leaving 7 bases between them. This CDR3 has 13 residues. Using reference TRBV7-2 and TRBJ2-7 for the parts outside the CDR3, the full variable domain is GAGVSQSPSNKVTEKGKDVELRCDPISGHTALYWYRQSLGQGLEFLIYFQGNSAPDKSGLPSDRFSAERTGGSVSTLTIQRTQQEDSAVYLCASSSRPSYEQYFGPGTRLTVT.

This clonotype was recorded many times. This chain joins TRBV30 and TRBJ1-2; D uncertain. This CDR3 is 11 amino acids long. V lost 4 bases to trimming and J lost 4 bases, with 7 bases between them. Germline CDR1 reads GTSNPN; CDR2 reads SVGIG (reference sequence). CDR3 loop: CAWKFTYGYTF. CDR3 sequence (DNA): TGTGCCTGGAAGTTCACCTATGGCTACACCTTC.

This clonotype was detected a few times. The chain couples TRBV12-5 to TRBJ2-7, with TRBD2 as a possible D gene (5 bases). Germline values: CDR1 LGHNT, CDR2 FRNRAP. The CDR3 sequence is 15 residues long. CDR3: CASQIEASQTYEQYF. For the CDR3, the DNA is TGTGCCAGTCAAATCGAGGCTAGCCAAACCTACGAGCAGTACTTC.

This clonotype was recorded at least ten times. The V gene is TRBV10-3, the J gene TRBJ2-7, with 14 bases fitting TRBD2. Germline assignment: CDR1 ENHRY and CDR2 SYGVKD. The V gene end was trimmed by 6 bases and the J gene end by 2 bases; junction bases not matched to a gene: 9. The CDR3 loop spans 17 amino acids. The CDR3 spells CAISGTSGSLYPYEQYF. CDR3 bases: TGTGCCATCAGCGGGACTAGCGGGAGTCTATACCCCTACGAGCAGTACTTC.

This clonotype was seen ten or more times. The chain combines TRBV28 with TRBJ2-1; D may be TRBD1 (5 bases). Germline V gene lookup returns CDR1 MDHEN and CDR2 SYDVKM. The CDR3 spans 15 residues. Trimming shortened V by 5 bases and J by 3 bases, and 14 bases separated the two germline ends. In DNA, the CDR3 is TGTGCCAGCAGTCCCGCAGTAGGGGACTACAATGAGCAGTTCTTC. It yields the protein CASSPAVGDYNEQFF.

J is TRBJ1-2 and V is TRBV7-9; 7 nucleotides match TRBD1. The CDR3 consists of 12 residues. Losses at the gene ends were 5 bases for V and 10 bases for J; bases not matched to a gene: 7. Germline CDR1 SEHNR, CDR2 FQNEAQ (reference sequence). The CDR3, as DNA: TGTGCCAGCAGCACAAGGACAGGTGACTACACCTTC. Translated: CASSTRTGDYTF.

This clonotype was seen ten or more times. The J gene is TRBJ1-1, the V gene TRBV5-1; D is undetermined. The CDR3 runs to 15 residues. V lost 2 bases to trimming and J lost 0 bases, with 11 bases between them. Germline V gene lookup returns CDR1 SGHRS and CDR2 YFSETQ. In nucleotides, the CDR3 is TGCGCCAGCAGCTTTGGGAGCAGAATGAACACTGAAGCTTTCTTT. This encodes CASSFGSRMNTEAFF.

This clonotype was recorded at least ten times. The chain employs TRBV18 and TRBJ2-7, with D hard to call. The V and J ends lost 3 bases and 6 bases respectively, with 15 bases between them. The length of the CDR3 is 14 residues. The V gene's germline CDR1 is KGHSH and CDR2 LQKENI. As DNA, the CDR3 is TGTGCCAGCTCACCCCAGACCTTAGAGAGCGAGCAGTACTTC. Its translation is CASSPQTLESEQYF.

The genes are TRBV20-1 and TRBJ2-1, with TRBD2 identical over 8 bases. With 4 bases clipped from V and 2 bases from J, the junction kept 4 bases outside the gene matches. This CDR3 spans 14 amino acids. Germline loops: CDR1 DFQATT, CDR2 SNEGSKA (reference sequence). The CDR3 sequence is CSAIRRGAYNEQFF. Here the CDR3 DNA reads TGCAGTGCTATTCGGCGGGGGGCCTACAATGAGCAGTTCTTC.

This clonotype came up a few times. The rearrangement joins TRBV30 to TRBJ2-7, with D unresolved. The germline gives CDR1 GTSNPN, CDR2 SVGIG (reference sequence). This CDR3 is 17 amino acids long. Trimming took off 0 bases at V and 1 base at J, with 19 bases between the two ends. The CDR3 DNA follows: TGTGCCTGGAGTGTACTCGGTTGGGAACGACCTTCCTACGAGCAGTACTTC. It codes for CAWSVLGWERPSYEQYF. Drawing the rest from reference TRBV30 and TRBJ2-7, the complete variable domain is SQTIHQWPATLVQPVGSPLSLECTVEGTSNPNLYWYRQAAGRGLQLLFYSVGIGQISSEVPQNLSASRPQDRQFILSSKKLLLSDSGFYLCAWSVLGWERPSYEQYFGPGTRLTVT.

This clonotype was picked up a small number of times. This chain uses TRBV25-1 with TRBJ2-3, with D possibly TRBD2 on 6 matching bases. V lost 10 bases, J lost 0 bases, and 11 bases lay in between. This CDR3 spans 13 amino acids. Germline V gene lookup returns CDR1 MGHDK and CDR2 SYGVNS. The CDR3 reads CATSSGSTDTQYF. CDR3 in DNA: TGTGCCACTTCAAGCGGGAGCACAGATACGCAGTATTTT.

This clonotype was observed a few times. CDR3 residues: CASSDGTSGGNEQFF. CDR3 DNA: TGTGCCAGCAGTGACGGGACTAGCGGGGGCAATGAGCAGTTCTTC. The V call is TRBV6-4, the J call TRBJ2-1, with 14 bases aligning to TRBD2. Per germline, CDR1 MRHNA and CDR2 SNTAGT. CDR3 length: 15 amino acids. The V and J ends lost 2 bases and 6 bases, in that order; junction bases with no gene match: 0.

This clonotype was seen a handful of times. This sequence joins TRBV9 and TRBJ2-1, with TRBD1 identical over 10 bases. This CDR3 has 14 residues. Germline V lookup: CDR1 SGDLS, CDR2 YYNGEE. The J segment lost 9 bases and the V segment lost 4 bases, leaving 7 bases of the junction unmatched. The DNA for the CDR3 is TGTGCCAGCAGCCCTGGACAGGGGGTCGGTGAGCAGTTCTTC. Translating gives CASSPGQGVGEQFF.

This clonotype was detected many times. The rearrangement links TRBV28 to TRBJ2-7; a possible D gene is TRBD2 (6 bases). The CDR3 covers 12 residues. Trimming shortened V by 7 bases and J by 3 bases, and 10 bases separated the two germline ends. The germline CDR1 and CDR2 sequences are MDHEN and SYDVKM. CDR3 sequence: CASMSSGYEQYF. The CDR3 DNA reads as TGTGCCAGCATGAGTAGCGGCTACGAGCAGTACTTC.

This clonotype has ten or more counts. V is TRBV7-2 and J is TRBJ2-6, with 9 positions matching TRBD2. The J segment lost 2 bases and the V segment lost 2 bases, leaving 13 bases of the junction unmatched. This CDR3 contains 20 residues. CDR1 is SGHTA, CDR2 FQGNSA, per germline. The CDR3 loop is CASSLPRIAGDGAGANVLTF. In DNA form, the CDR3 reads TGTGCCAGCAGCTTACCGAGGATAGCGGGAGATGGGGCTGGGGCCAACGTCCTGACTTTC.